The clone carrying this TCR beta chain was detected ten times or more. Its antigen is currently unknown. The CDR3 covers 15 residues. The germline gives CDR1 LNHDA, CDR2 SQIVND (reference sequence). Between the trimmed V and J ends, which lost 10 bases and 1 base, there was a span of 17 bases. Establishment of the diagnosis relied upon clinical symptoms, serum thyroxine, TRAb, thyroid ultrasound and orbital computed tomography. This sample is drawn from a study of Graves' ophthalmopathy and Graves' hyperthyroidism. Study-level findings and limits: Among thyroid clonotypes expanded above 0.001 frequency, most also appeared in blood. Progression of ophthalmopathy was predicted by the model with less than 71% sensitivity and less than 85% specificity.

Scientists amplified the TCR beta CDR3 regions from RNA transcripts. The first-round RT-PCR employed HTBI primers together with the Qiagen OneStep RT-PCR kit. A multiplex PCR was then performed as the second round. MiXCR was run by TCRdb on the multiplex PCR reads, yielding one entry per CDR3 protein. The sample lists over a million distinct CDR3 sequences, about 38% occurring once. This sequence originates from an adult man with Graves' hyperthyroidism. The chain joins TRBV19 to TRBJ1-5, with D unresolved. Sequencing was performed on peripheral blood or thyroid tissue (not recorded which). CDR3 bases: TGTGCCACCATGGGTCCCCCGGGAAGCAATCAGCCCCAGCATTTT. Translated: CATMGPPGSNQPQHF. The complete variable domain, with remaining parts taken from reference TRBV19 and TRBJ1-5, reads DGGITQSPKYLFRKEGQNVTLSCEQNLNHDAMYWYRQDPGQGLRLIYYSQIVNDFQKGDIAEGYSVSREKKESFPLTVTSAQKNPTAFYLCATMGPPGSNQPQHFGDGTRLSIL.